One T cell receptor beta chain is described in this entry. As for time point: pre-sensitization, week 0. Treatment described: therapeutic diphenylcyclopropenone sensitization with weekly scalp DPC. The source of the sample is a study of human T cells and chemical hapten exposure. Germline-derived CDR1 and CDR2 are MNHEY and SVGEGT. The CDR3 loop spans 13 amino acids. Trimming took off 6 bases at V and 1 base at J, with 6 bases between the two ends. TCRdb fed the RACE reads into MiXCR, producing one record per CDR3 protein. The sample includes some 300,000 distinct CDR3 sequences, around 5.5% of them seen just once.

The chain carries TRBV6-2 or TRBV6-3 and TRBJ2-2; the D is unclear. The receptor's source is a woman in her late teens or twenties with alopecia areata. Some clones in this sample may be carry-over from other donors' samples. This specimen was whole blood, taken in connection with sensitization to the hapten diphenylcyclopropenone (DPC). CDR3 coding DNA: TGTGCCAGCAGACGACAGAACACCGGGGAGCTGTTTTTT. Its translation is CASRRQNTGELFF.